This paragraph reports one T cell receptor beta chain. Its antigen is unidentified. Deletions cut 4 bases from V and 0 bases from J, with 10 bases between. The CDR3 runs to 15 residues. Per germline, CDR1 LNHDA and CDR2 SQIVND (reference sequence). The data belong to a study of cytotoxic CD8 clonotypes in ibrutinib-treated CLL. Study information: Response samples were taken after a median roughly twelve months of treatment, range 6 to 36. Per sample, productive templates averaged approximately 250,000 and productive rearrangements averaged 94,082. The study, taken as a whole, reports: Clonality grew at ibrutinib response; at progression, it decreased back toward baseline. Treatment left the uncommon public clonotypes either contracted or stable in frequency.

The data were produced by immunoSEQ multiplex PCR, yet TCRdb's version contains in-frame clones alone and is incomplete. Here the sample spans 50,000 or so clones, about three fifths being singletons. V gene TRBV19 combines with J gene TRBJ1-5; TRBD1 might be the D (5 bases). The source was PBMCs, collected after 24 months of ibrutinib treatment. The sequence was obtained from a human donor with chronic lymphocytic leukemia. For the CDR3, the DNA is TGTGCCAGTAGTACTCGGACAACTAGCAATCAGCCCCAGCATTTT. Translating it yields CASSTRTTSNQPQHF. Looking up the rest from reference TRBV19 and TRBJ1-5 gives the full variable domain: DGGITQSPKYLFRKEGQNVTLSCEQNLNHDAMYWYRQDPGQGLRLIYYSQIVNDFQKGDIAEGYSVSREKKESFPLTVTSAQKNPTAFYLCASSTRTTSNQPQHFGDGTRLSIL.